This TCR beta chain was documented in a study of blood T cell repertoires in COVID-19. On the study more broadly: The origin of the acute and convalescent COVID-19 samples was the United States, Italy and Spain. The analysed material was cDNA or gDNA that came from T cells, B-cell-depleted T cells, or PBMCs.

The Seattle patients, enrolled during active infection, were followed longitudinally. V lost 5 bases and J lost 4, with 15 bases in between. Germline CDR1 MDHEN, CDR2 SYDVKM. CDR3 length equals 15 residues. In the original workflow: Reference gene primer amplification gave nucleated cell count estimates. This table comes from immunoSEQ multiplex PCR, and its TCRdb copy is limited to in-frame clones, with some not included. V and J calls and clone size are given by that table; D and trimming were obtained from the DNA. The table records about 180,000 clones, approximately 84% of them present only once.

The sequence was obtained from a woman between 50 and 59 years old with COVID-19, enrolled during active disease. V gene TRBV28 combines with J gene TRBJ1-5; D unclear. Sequencing used peripheral blood. CDR3 protein: CASSTTGTGNQPQHF. The CDR3 bases are TGTGCCAGCAGTACCACGGGCACGGGAAATCAGCCCCAGCATTTT.